The 23 T cell receptor beta chains below come from one sample, sequenced in a study of shared clonotypes between healthy human individuals. Naive CD8 cells lacked CD45RO and underwent positive selection for CCR7, leaving out terminally differentiated effector memory CD45RA+ cells. Sequenced by immunoSEQ multiplex PCR; TCRdb stores in-frame clones only, minus some. In the table there are roughly 2.1 million clones, approximately 94% of which are singletons. Sequenced material: naive CD8+ T cells from PBMCs. The receptors were sampled from a man aged 18 to 30 in good health. Some clones in this sample may be carry-over from other donors' samples.

V usage is TRBV6-1 and J usage is TRBJ1-2, with D hard to call. Trimming removed 3 bases from V and 4 bases from J, with 21 bases in between. The germline CDR1 and CDR2 sequences are MNHNS and SASEGT. The CDR3 is 17 residues long. Here the CDR3 reads CASSDQTEYWLSYGYTF. The CDR3 DNA is TGTGCCAGCAGTGATCAAACAGAGTACTGGCTTAGCTATGGCTACACCTTC.

The V and J genes are TRBV29-1 and TRBJ2-7; possibly TRBD1 or TRBD2 for D (5 bases each). This CDR3 comprises 15 residues. V lost 3 bases and J lost 0, with 15 bases in between. Germline CDR1 reads SQVTM; CDR2 reads ANQGSEA. Written as DNA, the CDR3 is TGCAGCGTTGAGGTTGGGGGATCGAGCTCCTACGAGCAGTACTTC. It is translated as CSVEVGGSSSYEQYF.

This rearrangement joins TRBV30 to TRBJ2-1; D gene uncertain. V shed 1 base and J shed 4 bases, with 8 bases lying between them. CDR1 is GTSNPN and CDR2 is SVGIG in the germline V gene (reference sequence). The CDR3 extends over 13 amino acids. CDR3: CAWSGEDYNEQFF. CDR3 nucleotide sequence: TGTGCCTGGAGTGGCGAGGATTACAATGAGCAGTTCTTC.

Here the CDR3 DNA reads TGTGCCAGCAGTTTAATTCAGGCTTCCTCGACTAATGAGCAGTTCTTC. This translates into CASSLIQASSTNEQFF. The V call is TRBV27, the J call TRBJ2-1; no reliable D call. Germline V gene lookup returns CDR1 MNHEY and CDR2 SMNVEV (reference sequence). The CDR3 is made up of 16 amino acids. The V and J ends lost 2 bases and 7 bases respectively, with 18 bases between them.

A single count supports this clone. The chain carries TRBV7-6 and TRBJ2-1, with 8 nucleotides matching TRBD2. The length of the CDR3 is 15 residues. Germline assignment: CDR1 SGHVS and CDR2 FNYEAQ. The V gene end was trimmed by 1 base and the J gene end by 10 bases; junction bases not matched to a gene: 9. CDR3 sequence reads: CASSLGGWTSYEQFF. The DNA of the CDR3 is TGTGCCAGCAGCTTAGGGGGTTGGACTAGCTACGAGCAGTTCTTC.

The chain uses TRBV7-2 and TRBJ2-1, with 7 positions matching TRBD2. J was trimmed by 0 bases and V by 5 bases; bases with no gene match: 10. There are 17 residues in the CDR3. CDR1 and CDR2 from the germline V gene are SGHTA and FQGNSA. CDR3 sequence (DNA): TGTGCCAGCAGCCAGGATCTAGCGGTCAGCTCCTACAATGAGCAGTTCTTC. The encoded protein is CASSQDLAVSSYNEQFF.

This clone was observed once. The chain couples TRBV6-5 to TRBJ2-3; 11 bases map to TRBD2. The CDR3 has 15 amino acids. The V and J ends lost 4 bases and 6 bases, in that order; junction bases with no gene match: 6. Looked up from germline, CDR1 is MNHEY and CDR2 is SVGAGI. The CDR3, as DNA: TGTGCCAGCAGTTCTTTAGCGGGAGGGATGGATACGCAGTATTTT. Its translation: CASSSLAGGMDTQYF.

V usage is TRBV9 and J usage is TRBJ2-3, with a weak D call TRBD2 (6 bases). The germline V gene has CDR1 SGDLS and CDR2 YYNGEE. The V and J ends lost 3 bases and 6 bases respectively, with 14 bases between them. CDR3 length: 14 residues. The CDR3 loop is CASSGRLGADTQYF. Written as DNA, the CDR3 is TGTGCCAGCAGCGGGAGACTAGGTGCTGATACGCAGTATTTT.

This clone was seen only once. V is TRBV19 and J is TRBJ1-5; 7 nucleotides align to TRBD1. The germline gives CDR1 LNHDA, CDR2 SQIVND (reference sequence). The ends lost 9 bases at V and 2 bases at J; junction bases unmatched: 4. CDR3 length: 13 amino acids. CDR3 residues: CASKGTGNQPQHF. In DNA, the CDR3 is TGTGCCAGCAAGGGGACAGGCAATCAGCCCCAGCATTTT. Together with reference TRBV19 and TRBJ1-5, the CDR3 gives the full variable domain: DGGITQSPKYLFRKEGQNVTLSCEQNLNHDAMYWYRQDPGQGLRLIYYSQIVNDFQKGDIAEGYSVSREKKESFPLTVTSAQKNPTAFYLCASKGTGNQPQHFGDGTRLSIL.

The chain carries TRBV4-1 and TRBJ1-4; D is ambiguous. The V gene's germline CDR1 is MGHRA and CDR2 YSYEKL. The CDR3 totals 12 residues. V was cut by 0 bases and J by 10 bases, with 6 bases left in between. CDR3: CASSQEAGKLFF. The DNA for the CDR3 is TGCGCCAGCAGCCAAGAGGCAGGAAAACTGTTTTTT.

The rearrangement joins TRBV6-5 to TRBJ1-1; D is possibly TRBD1 (5 bases). Trimming took off 10 bases at V and 7 bases at J, with 25 bases between the two ends. The length of the CDR3 is 15 residues. CDR1 is MNHEY, CDR2 SVGAGI, per germline. DNA for the CDR3: TGTGCCACACAGCGACGGGGACGTAAACTTCATGAAGCTTTCTTT. This sequence encodes CATQRRGRKLHEAFF.

This clone appeared a few times. The J gene is TRBJ1-2, the V gene TRBV27, with D hard to call. Between the trimmed V and J ends, which lost 6 bases and 2 bases, there was a span of 7 bases. The CDR3 contains 12 residues. Germline-derived CDR1 and CDR2 are MNHEY and SMNVEV (reference sequence). The CDR3 nucleotides are TGTGCCAGCAGCCCTACAAACTATGGCTACACCTTC. It specifies CASSPTNYGYTF.

J is TRBJ2-5 and V is TRBV4-1; D uncertain. V was clipped by 0 bases and J by 7 bases, with 6 bases between them. CDR1 is MGHRA and CDR2 is YSYEKL in the germline V gene. This CDR3 comprises 12 residues. The CDR3: CASSQEGGTQYF. CDR3 nucleotide sequence: TGCGCCAGCAGCCAAGAAGGTGGGACCCAGTACTTC.

This chain uses TRBV29-1 with TRBJ2-1, with 11 nucleotides matching TRBD2. The CDR3 is 15 residues long. The ends lost 1 base at V and 6 bases at J; junction bases unmatched: 5. Germline V gene lookup returns CDR1 SQVTM and CDR2 ANQGSEA. CDR3 residues: CSVEGRLAGGNEQFF. CDR3 bases: TGCAGCGTTGAAGGGAGGCTAGCGGGAGGCAATGAGCAGTTCTTC.

The chain recombines TRBV28 with TRBJ1-5, with D possibly matching TRBD1 (5 bases). The CDR3 consists of 15 residues. Germline V gene lookup returns CDR1 MDHEN and CDR2 SYDVKM. V lost 3 bases to trimming and J lost 6 bases, with 15 bases between them. CDR3 amino acids: CASSFPGIGIQPQHF. The DNA for the CDR3 is TGTGCCAGCAGTTTCCCAGGGATTGGGATTCAGCCCCAGCATTTT.

This chain uses TRBV7-9 with TRBJ1-2, with TRBD1 as a possible D gene (5 bases). The V gene's germline CDR1 is SEHNR and CDR2 FQNEAQ (reference sequence). Trimming cost V 5 bases and J 3 bases, with 13 bases left between them. CDR3 length equals 14 residues. In DNA form, the CDR3 reads TGTGCCAGCAGCCCCCCGGGGGTTGACTATGGCTACACCTTC. Translating gives CASSPPGVDYGYTF.

V and J are TRBV27 and TRBJ2-5, with D uncertain. The CDR3 contains 17 residues. V dropped 7 bases and J dropped 2 bases, with 23 bases sitting between them. Germline values: CDR1 MNHEY, CDR2 SMNVEV (reference sequence). This chain's CDR3 is CASTQSWAHSWQETQYF. The CDR3 DNA reads TGTGCCAGCACCCAATCATGGGCCCACTCCTGGCAAGAGACCCAGTACTTC.

The chain carries TRBV30 and TRBJ1-1, with a possible D match to TRBD1 (5 bases). Germline CDR1 GTSNPN, CDR2 SVGIG (reference sequence). This CDR3 is 13 amino acids long. Trimming removed 1 base from V and 1 base from J, with 7 bases in between. The CDR3 nucleotides read TGTGCCTGGAGTGAGGACACGAACACTGAAGCTTTCTTT. Encoded protein: CAWSEDTNTEAFF.

This clone was recorded only once. The CDR3: CASVAGVNDEQFF. The CDR3 bases are TGTGCCAGCGTAGCGGGAGTAAACGATGAGCAGTTCTTC. The rearrangement joins TRBV7-9 to TRBJ2-1; 9 nucleotides line up with TRBD2. V gave up 8 bases and J gave up 8 bases; unmatched junction bases: 7. The CDR3 consists of 13 residues. Germline V CDR1 and CDR2: SEHNR, FQNEAQ (reference sequence).

This clone was counted a single time. The chain links TRBV2 to TRBJ2-1; TRBD2 agrees at 11 bases. CDR3 length equals 16 residues. CDR1 is SNHLY and CDR2 is FYNNEI in the germline V gene. The V segment lost 2 bases and the J segment 7 bases; nucleotides outside the gene matches: 7. The CDR3: CASSELGSGRDNEQFF. CDR3 sequence (DNA): TGTGCCAGCAGTGAATTAGGTAGCGGGAGGGATAATGAGCAGTTCTTC.

The CDR3 nucleotides are TGTGCCAGCAGCCAGGGGGAAGAGGGTGAAAAACTGTTTTTT. Translation gives CASSQGEEGEKLFF. This chain uses TRBV4-2 with TRBJ1-4; the D gene is possibly TRBD1 (5 bases). The CDR3 has 14 residues. Germline V gene sequence: CDR1 LGHNA, CDR2 YNFKEQ. The V end was cut by 3 bases, the J end by 7 bases, with 12 bases between.

This clone was observed a few times. The rearrangement uses TRBV10-2 and TRBJ1-2; no clear D. With 0 bases removed from V and 6 bases from J, the gap between germline ends came to 8 bases. CDR3 length equals 13 residues. Germline CDR1 WSHSY, CDR2 SAAADI. As DNA, the CDR3 is TGCGCCAGCAGTGAGTCGATCGGACATGGCTACACCTTC. Encoded protein: CASSESIGHGYTF.

The chain links TRBV28 to TRBJ2-3; the D is unclear. CDR1 MDHEN and CDR2 SYDVKM come from the germline V gene. CDR3 size: 13 residues. V shed 4 bases and J shed 2 bases, with 7 bases lying between them. For the CDR3, the DNA is TGTGCCAGCAGTTCCCGGATCACAGATACGCAGTATTTT. This gives the protein CASSSRITDTQYF.